A selection of T cell receptor beta chains follows, all from one sample in a study of shared clonotypes between healthy human individuals. The repertoire was sequenced with immunoSEQ multiplex PCR; TCRdb's copy has only in-frame clones and lacks some. The data contain 2,500,000 or so clones, more than 85% of them seen just once; the ten biggest clones take up 0.35% to 0.45%. Sample: naive CD4+ T cells from PBMCs. These receptors all come from a man aged 18 to 29 in good health. Some clones in this sample may be carry-over from other donors' samples. Each CDR3 is given with its conserved first and last residue. Fields, in order: CDR3 DNA, CDR3 protein, D gene, V gene, clone size, J gene. D genes are given only for firm matches. Size tells how often a clone was seen (once, few, many) or the class of an expanded clone, and some rows leave it out.

TGCGCCAGCAGCTTGGTCTGGGAGTCCTACGAGCAGTACTTC CASSLVWESYEQYF - TRBV5-1 - TRBJ2-7
TGTGCCAGCAGCCCCCCGGTAGGAAACACCATATATTTT CASSPPVGNTIYF - TRBV28 - TRBJ1-3
TGTGCCAGCAGCGGATACAGGGGTCGGGTTGGAAACACCATATATTTT CASSGYRGRVGNTIYF TRBD1 TRBV11-3 - TRBJ1-3
TGTGCCACCAGCAGAGATCAAAATACGCAGTATTTT CATSRDQNTQYF - TRBV15 - TRBJ2-3
TGTGCCAGCAGCTTAGATGGCGGTCCACGGTACTTC CASSLDGGPRYF - TRBV7-2 once TRBJ2-7
TGCGCCAGCAGCCACCAGACAGGGTTGAGAGAAAAACTGTTTTTT CASSHQTGLREKLFF TRBD1 TRBV4-3 - TRBJ1-4
TGTGCCAGCAGAAGAGGGGTGACAGGGGCCACTGAAGCTTTCTTT CASRRGVTGATEAFF TRBD1 TRBV6-1 - TRBJ1-1
TGTGCCAGCAGCTGGGGGGGTGAAGCTGGGGCCAACGTCCTGACTTTC CASSWGGEAGANVLTF TRBD2 TRBV5-4 once TRBJ2-6
TGTGCCAGCAGTGAGTCAGGGAAAAGCTACAATGAGCAGTTCTTC CASSESGKSYNEQFF - TRBV25-1 - TRBJ2-1
TGTGCCAGCAGTTCCCAGAGGAGCGGAACGGTTTCCTACGAGCAGTACTTC CASSSQRSGTVSYEQYF - TRBV28 - TRBJ2-7
TGTGCCAGCAGCGTGACAGGGGGCCGATCACCCCTCCACTTT CASSVTGGRSPLHF TRBD1 TRBV6-4 - TRBJ1-6
TGTGCCAGCAGCGCCGGACAGGGCCCTCCTATGAACACTGAAGCTTTCTTT CASSAGQGPPMNTEAFF TRBD1 TRBV7-3 - TRBJ1-1
TGTGCCAGCAGTTACTCGTTCTCAGGGGGCCCTGGCGAGCAGTACTTC CASSYSFSGGPGEQYF TRBD1 TRBV6-5 - TRBJ2-7
TGTGCCAGCAGCTTGGGTGAAGTGGGAACAGATACGCAGTATTTT CASSLGEVGTDTQYF - TRBV5-6 - TRBJ2-3
TGCAGTGCTAGAGATCCCGAGCGTCCCTTC CSARDPERPF - TRBV20-1 - TRBJ1-2
TGCGCCAGCAGTCTCCGACTAGCGGGAGGGCCATTGGATGAGCAGTTCTTC CASSLRLAGGPLDEQFF TRBD2 TRBV23-1 - TRBJ2-1
TGCGCCAGCAGCCGTGCAACCACACAGGGGACCGGGGAGCTGTTTTTT CASSRATTQGTGELFF TRBD1 TRBV5-1 once TRBJ2-2
TGTGCCAGCAGTTTAGAAAGGGGTGGGGAAAAACTGTTTTTT CASSLERGGEKLFF - TRBV27 once TRBJ1-4
TGTGCCAGCAGTCCCTGGGCCCTGAACACTGAAGCTTTCTTT CASSPWALNTEAFF - TRBV27 - TRBJ1-1
TGTGCCAGTAGTTCGGCTGGGACATTAGCCTACGAGCAGTACTTC CASSSAGTLAYEQYF - TRBV19 - TRBJ2-7
TGTGCCACCAGCAGTCCAGGACAGGGACAAGAGACCCAGTACTTC CATSSPGQGQETQYF TRBD1 TRBV15 - TRBJ2-5
TGTGCCAGCAGGGCCCTCGACACCGGTTATGCTTTCTTT CASRALDTGYAFF - TRBV6-5 - TRBJ1-1
TGCGCCAGCAGCCGCTTCCAATCCGGCCAAGAGACCCAGTACTTC CASSRFQSGQETQYF - TRBV4-1 once TRBJ2-5
TGCGCCAGCAGCGTAAGGAAGGGGGTCGAGCAGTACTTC CASSVRKGVEQYF - TRBV5-1 - TRBJ2-7
TGTGCCAGCAGCATTACCACGACAGGAGTCCGGAGCAATCAGCCCCAGCATTTT CASSITTTGVRSNQPQHF - TRBV9 - TRBJ1-5
TGTGCCAGCAGTTACTCTTTGGGCGGAGTTAGTTACGAGCAGTACTTC CASSYSLGGVSYEQYF - TRBV6-6 - TRBJ2-7
TGTGCCTGGAGTACCGACAGATATGAAAAACTGTTTTTT CAWSTDRYEKLFF - TRBV30 few TRBJ1-4
TGTGCCAGCAGTTTAATAACAGGGGGCGCGAATGGCTACACCTTC CASSLITGGANGYTF TRBD1 TRBV28 - TRBJ1-2
TGTGCCAGCAGCCCCCCGGGGGGGGGTACCTCCTACGAGCAGTACTTC CASSPPGGGTSYEQYF TRBD2 TRBV7-9 - TRBJ2-7
TGTGCCAGCTCACTGGGAGGGGAGGAGACCCAGTACTTC CASSLGGEETQYF TRBD2 TRBV18 - TRBJ2-5
TGCGCCAGCAGCCCCCAGGGGGCCCAAGAGACCCAGTACTTC CASSPQGAQETQYF TRBD1 TRBV5-1 - TRBJ2-5
TGTGCCAGCAGCTTAGGTTTAGCGGGAGAGGAGACCCAGTACTTC CASSLGLAGEETQYF TRBD2 TRBV7-2 - TRBJ2-5
TGCGCCAGCAGCCAAGATTCGGTAGTGGTCTCCGGCTACACCTTC CASSQDSVVVSGYTF - TRBV4-1 - TRBJ1-2
TGTGCCAGTAGTATCCCCCGGGACAGGGGGCTTTTCTACGAGCAGTACTTC CASSIPRDRGLFYEQYF TRBD1 TRBV19 - TRBJ2-7
TGTGCCAGCAGCCAAGGACTAGCGGGAGACTCCTACGAGCAGTACTTC CASSQGLAGDSYEQYF TRBD2 TRBV4-2 - TRBJ2-7
TGTGCCTGGAGTCTTTCCTACGAGCAGTACTTC CAWSLSYEQYF - TRBV30 - TRBJ2-7